The 10 T cell receptor beta chains given below trace back to one sample, sequenced in a study of neurological immune-mediated disorders. TCRdb re-derived calls from the 5' RACE reads in MiXCR, one entry per CDR3 protein. The sample includes approximately 46,000 distinct CDR3 sequences, about 9.1% seen only once; the top ten take approximately 1.5%. Indicated time point: longitudinal time-point 1 (baseline). Sequencing was carried out using PBMCs. The source of these receptors is a woman aged 40 to 50 in good health.

The sample holds many counts of this clonotype. V and J are TRBV29-1 and TRBJ1-2; unclear D gene. CDR3 size: 11 residues. The germline V and J ends were trimmed by 6 bases and 2 bases, with 7 bases remaining between them. Looked up from germline, CDR1 is SQVTM and CDR2 is ANQGSEA. CDR3 bases: TGCAGCGTCGAGGAGAACTATGGCTACACCTTC. This encodes CSVEENYGYTF.

This clonotype was observed at least ten times. The V and J genes are TRBV7-3 and TRBJ2-1, with 9 bases lining up with TRBD2. Germline loops: CDR1 SGHTA, CDR2 FQGTGA. The CDR3 sequence is 16 residues long. J was trimmed by 8 bases and V by 2 bases; bases with no gene match: 10. The CDR3 protein is CASSLLGSGSNDEQFF. CDR3 DNA: TGTGCCAGCAGCTTATTAGGTAGCGGGAGTAATGATGAGCAGTTCTTC. The entire variable domain, with the rest obtained from reference TRBV7-3 and TRBJ2-1, is as follows: GAGVSQTPSNKVTEKGKYVELRCDPISGHTALYWYRQSLGQGPEFLIYFQGTGAADDSGLPNDRFFAVRPEGSVSTLKIQRTERGDSAVYLCASSLLGSGSNDEQFFGPGTRLTVL.

In this sample, this clonotype turned up many times. The chain combines TRBV29-1 with TRBJ1-4; 8 bases agree with TRBD1. This CDR3 is 12 amino acids long. The germline V gene has CDR1 SQVTM and CDR2 ANQGSEA. V was clipped by 7 bases and J by 5 bases; unmatched bases: 3. CDR3 region: CSGRQGNEKLFF. CDR3 coding DNA: TGCAGCGGGCGACAGGGGAATGAAAAACTGTTTTTT.

The chain employs TRBV7-2 and TRBJ2-1, with a possible D match to TRBD2 (5 bases). Germline-derived CDR1 and CDR2 are SGHTA and FQGNSA. CDR3 size: 17 residues. V gave up 3 bases and J gave up 0 bases, with 15 bases separating them. CDR3 coding DNA: TGTGCCAGCAGCTTCGGGGAGAGGGTAGCCTCCTACAATGAGCAGTTCTTC. Its protein product is CASSFGERVASYNEQFF.

This clonotype was detected many times. The chain carries TRBV6-1 and TRBJ2-7; 8 nucleotides line up with TRBD1. This CDR3 contains 12 residues. CDR1 is MNHNS, CDR2 SASEGT, per germline. Trimming cost V 4 bases and J 6 bases; bases outside gene matches: 2. The CDR3 DNA sequence: TGTGCCAGCAGTGGGACAGGGTTCGAGCAGTACTTC. Protein: CASSGTGFEQYF.

This clonotype was recorded many times. This sequence joins TRBV10-2 and TRBJ1-2, with TRBD1 as a possible D gene (6 bases). V gave up 7 bases and J gave up 4 bases, with 16 bases separating them. The germline V gene has CDR1 WSHSY and CDR2 SAAADI. CDR3 length: 14 residues. The CDR3 loop reads CASKQGLIPYGYTF. The CDR3 nucleotides read TGCGCCAGCAAGCAGGGGCTCATTCCCTATGGCTACACCTTC.

The sample holds many counts of this clonotype. The chain combines TRBV6-5 with TRBJ2-1; TRBD2 is a possible D gene (6 bases). Germline V gene data show CDR1 as MNHEY and CDR2 as SVGAGI. This CDR3 is 14 amino acids long. The germline V and J ends were trimmed by 5 bases and 9 bases, with 17 bases remaining between them. The CDR3 sequence is CASSTGRLVVEQFF. CDR3 nucleotides: TGTGCCAGCAGTACGGGGAGACTAGTCGTTGAGCAGTTCTTC.

This clonotype was seen at least ten times. The V gene is TRBV6-2 or TRBV6-3, the J gene TRBJ2-5, with D unresolved. V lost 2 bases and J 5 bases, leaving 3 bases between the germline ends. This CDR3 contains 11 residues. The germline V gene has CDR1 MNHEY and CDR2 SVGEGT. The CDR3 DNA is TGTGCCAGCAGTTACGGGGAGACCCAGTACTTC. Its protein product is CASSYGETQYF.

This clonotype was detected a few times. The CDR3 loop reads CASSEGGREAFF. The CDR3 DNA is TGTGCCAGCAGTGAGGGGGGCAGGGAAGCTTTCTTT. The V gene is TRBV6-5, the J gene TRBJ1-1; D possibly corresponds to TRBD1 (6 bases). Trimming removed 5 bases at V and 8 bases at J, with 12 bases between. Germline CDR1 MNHEY, CDR2 SVGAGI. This CDR3 has 12 amino acids.

Comments on this clonotype: This clone may be a read error of a much larger clone one base away. This chain joins TRBV27 and TRBJ2-7, with TRBD1 as a possible D gene (5 bases). The CDR3 is 15 amino acids. V was shortened by 6 bases and J by 0 bases, with 15 bases between the two germline ends. The germline V gene encodes CDR1 MNHEY and CDR2 SMNVEV (reference sequence). CDR3 DNA sequence: TGTGCCAGCAGCGTCTGGACATCGGCCTCCTACGAGCAGTACTTC. Protein: CASSVWTSASYEQYF.